This is a list of T cell receptor beta chains from one sample in a study of early stage breast cancer tumors. Assay: immunoSEQ multiplex PCR; the TCRdb copy retains only in-frame clones and omits some. This table has some 75,000 clones, roughly 80% appearing once. The material sequenced was blood. The receptors shown here come from a person between 60 and 69 years old with breast cancer. Both conserved end residues are part of each CDR3. D genes are given only for firm matches. Rows give clone size only sometimes, using once, few, many, or a class for an expanded clone.

V: TRBV18
D: NA
size: few
J: TRBJ1-1
CDR3: CASSETENTEAFF
DNA: TGTGCCAGCTCAGAGACAGAGAACACTGAAGCTTTCTTT

V: TRBV10-1
D: NA
size: NA
J: TRBJ2-3
CDR3: CASSESRGWGDTQYF
DNA: TGCGCCAGCAGTGAGTCGAGGGGGTGGGGAGATACGCAGTATTTT

V: TRBV5-1
D: NA
size: once
J: TRBJ2-2
CDR3: CASSLGQTNTGELFF
DNA: TGCGCCAGCTCCCTGGGGCAGACGAACACCGGGGAGCTGTTTTTT

V: TRBV10-1
D: NA
size: NA
J: TRBJ2-3
CDR3: CASSSDRTDTQYF
DNA: TGCGCCAGCAGTTCGGACCGCACAGATACGCAGTATTTT

V: TRBV4-1
D: NA
size: NA
J: TRBJ2-5
CDR3: CASSLGGARETQYF
DNA: TGCGCCAGCAGCCTAGGAGGGGCACGAGAGACCCAGTACTTC

V: TRBV5-1
D: TRBD2
size: NA
J: TRBJ2-3
CDR3: CASSSTRGEDTQYF
DNA: TGCGCCAGCAGCTCCACCCGGGGGGAGGATACGCAGTATTTT

V: TRBV25-1
D: TRBD2
size: NA
J: TRBJ2-6
CDR3: CASSGAGASVSGANVLTF
DNA: TGTGCCAGCAGTGGAGCGGGAGCCAGTGTTTCGGGGGCCAACGTCCTGACTTTC

V: TRBV10-1
D: NA
size: NA
J: TRBJ2-7
CDR3: CASSGSQTSYEQYF
DNA: TGCGCCAGTAGTGGGTCCCAAACGTCCTACGAGCAGTACTTC

V: TRBV19
D: NA
size: NA
J: TRBJ1-1
CDR3: CASSIGRGDLNTEAFF
DNA: TGTGCCAGTAGTATTGGCAGAGGAGACCTCAACACTGAAGCTTTCTTT

V: TRBV30
D: NA
size: NA
J: TRBJ2-7
CDR3: CAWTTSYEQYF
DNA: TGTGCCTGGACGACTAGCTACGAGCAGTACTTC

V: TRBV7-9
D: TRBD1
size: NA
J: TRBJ1-4
CDR3: CASSPGGMELFF
DNA: TGTGCCAGCAGCCCAGGGGGTATGGAACTGTTTTTT

V: TRBV5-4
D: NA
size: NA
J: TRBJ2-5
CDR3: CASSTGSGTTQETQYF
DNA: TGTGCCAGCAGCACCGGAAGCGGGACAACCCAAGAGACCCAGTACTTC

V: TRBV29-1
D: TRBD2
size: NA
J: TRBJ2-5
CDR3: CSCGGETQYF
DNA: TGCAGCTGCGGGGGAGAGACCCAGTACTTC

V: TRBV11-3
D: NA
size: NA
J: TRBJ2-7
CDR3: CATLWGNEQYF
DNA: TGTGCCACCCTATGGGGTAACGAGCAGTACTTC

V: TRBV28
D: TRBD2
size: NA
J: TRBJ2-7
CDR3: CASSRTSGGYEQYF
DNA: TGTGCCAGCAGCCGCACTAGCGGGGGTTACGAGCAGTACTTC

V: TRBV7-3
D: NA
size: NA
J: TRBJ2-3
CDR3: CASSLGPTLTQYF
DNA: TGTGCCAGCAGCTTGGGGCCGACGCTGACGCAGTATTTT

V: TRBV28
D: NA
size: NA
J: TRBJ2-7
CDR3: CASSLVGLREQYF
DNA: TGTGCCAGCAGTTTGGTGGGACTTCGCGAGCAGTACTTC